This T cell receptor beta chain comes out of a study of pediatric ulcerative colitis. Study-level findings and limits: Some T cells in rectal biopsies may come from blood, especially with overt colitis. Two rectal clonotypes were found only in ulcerative colitis patients, all of them.

During colonoscopy, one to two rectal pinch biopsies were collected. Before the diagnostic colonoscopy, ulcerative colitis patients were free of immunosuppressive medication. Remarks on this clone: Its antigen remains unknown.

Sequencing was at survey level. Sequencing used immunoSEQ multiplex PCR; TCRdb keeps in-frame clones, though not all of them. This table has about 35,000 clones, roughly 81% appearing once. The CDR3 covers 15 residues. The V and J ends lost 1 base and 5 bases, in that order; junction bases with no gene match: 4. Germline CDR1 and CDR2: SGHRS and YFSETQ. The source material was gut tissue. This sequence was found in a boy aged 5-17 years with mild ulcerative colitis. V usage is TRBV5-1 and J usage is TRBJ2-1; 9 bases map to TRBD2. The CDR3 reads CASSLLASGDNEQFF. CDR3 DNA: TGCGCCAGCAGCTTGTTGGCTAGCGGGGACAATGAGCAGTTCTTC.